This T cell receptor (beta chain) comes out of a study of shared clonotypes between healthy human individuals. CD45RO negativity and positive selection for CCR7 defined naive CD8 cells, a population that excluded terminally differentiated effector memory CD45RA+ cells. The CDR3 extends over 14 amino acids. The germline V gene encodes CDR1 SQVTM and CDR2 ANQGSEA. V lost 6 bases and J 5 bases, leaving 19 bases between the germline ends. Sequencing used immunoSEQ multiplex PCR; TCRdb keeps in-frame clones, though not all of them. The sample yields around 2,100,000 clones, less than 95% seen once. This chain links TRBV29-1 with TRBJ1-1; the D gene is possibly TRBD1 (6 bases). The TCR sequence derives from a man between 18 and 35 years old in good health. Source material: naive CD8+ T cells sorted from blood. DNA of the CDR3: TGCAGCGTGGGGGGACGGGCAGGGGATACTGAAGCTTTCTTT. It specifies CSVGGRAGDTEAFF.